This paragraph reports one T cell receptor beta chain. This CDR3 is built from 16 residues. After removal of 5 bases from V and 8 bases from J, the junction contained 13 bases not matched to a gene. Per germline, CDR1 MDHEN and CDR2 SYDVKM. This sample was included in a study of long-term antiretroviral therapy in people with HIV. For the study at large: The earliest samples came from an era when ART typically awaited falling CD4 counts.

They ran version v3.0 of the immunoSEQ assay at survey level. About 35,000-50,000 T-cell genomes per sample were the sequencing target. Clones were sequenced by immunoSEQ multiplex PCR, and TCRdb holds only the in-frame ones, with some missing. The sample carries 40,000 or so clones, around 88% recorded once. The content of samples before DNA extraction was roughly 0.9-11 million cryopreserved PBMC. Here the sequenced sample was unsorted PBMCs, taken just before starting antiretroviral therapy. This sequence was found in a woman under 30 with HIV. The chain has TRBV28 and TRBJ1-4, with 8 bases that match TRBD1. CDR3 protein: CASSVPTGGRGEKLFF. DNA of the CDR3: TGTGCCAGCAGTGTACCTACAGGGGGGCGAGGCGAAAAACTGTTTTTT.